Shown below are 6 T cell receptor beta chains from a single sample sequenced in a study of cytomegalovirus exposure and HLA in healthy donors. Primers: 60 Vbeta forward and 13 Jbeta reverse. Clones were sequenced by immunoSEQ multiplex PCR, and TCRdb holds only the in-frame ones, with some missing. This sample yields over 150,000 clones, of which about 64% are seen a single time; approximately 1.5% belongs to the top ten. Sequenced: PBMCs. The receptors shown here come from a man aged 50 to 59 in good health and CMV-seronegative.

Details on this clone: The missing conserved phenylalanine or tryptophan at the end of this CDR3 makes a read error likely. The DNA is omitted, as the CDR3 cannot be located on it reliably, and the CDR3 follows TCRdb's listing. The chain has TRBV5-6 and TRBJ1-1; the D segment call TRBD1 is taken from the table without a DNA check. The CDR3 extends over 13 residues, inclusive of both ends. Looked up from germline, CDR1 is SGHDT and CDR2 is YYEEEE. The CDR3 sequence is CASSLRTGVENWS.

The chain carries TRBV19 and TRBJ1-5; possible D gene TRBD1, 6 bases. Germline V gene sequence: CDR1 LNHDA, CDR2 SQIVND (reference sequence). The V and J ends lost 3 bases and 0 bases respectively, with 18 bases between them. The CDR3 consists of 18 residues. The CDR3: CASSMRRGRGASNQPQHF. The CDR3 DNA is TGTGCCAGTAGTATGAGAAGGGGTCGGGGGGCTAGCAATCAGCCCCAGCATTTT.

The chain joins TRBV5-4 to TRBJ2-2; 7 bases agree with TRBD1. Germline-derived CDR1 and CDR2 are SGHNT and YYREEE (reference sequence). After removal of 0 bases from V and 4 bases from J, the junction contained 6 bases not matched to a gene. This CDR3 has 16 amino acids. The CDR3 loop is CASSLGSGQVTGELFF. The CDR3 bases are TGTGCCAGCAGCTTGGGATCAGGACAGGTCACCGGGGAGCTGTTTTTT.

This clone was seen only once. This chain connects TRBV6-4 to TRBJ2-2, with 10 nucleotides matching TRBD1. V dropped 6 bases and J dropped 4; count of bases not matched to a gene: 5. CDR1 is MRHNA and CDR2 is SNTAGT in the germline V gene. CDR3 length: 15 amino acids. The CDR3, as DNA: TGTGCCAGCAGCCAGGGACAGGGGACCACCGGGGAGCTGTTTTTT. Translating it yields CASSQGQGTTGELFF.

The rearrangement uses TRBV4-1 and TRBJ2-2; 10 bases fit TRBD2. The CDR3 runs 18 residues. The V gene's germline CDR1 is MGHRA and CDR2 YSYEKL. Trimming cost V 6 bases and J 0 bases; bases outside gene matches: 10. CDR3 in amino acids: CASRGSLAGAPNTGELFF. The DNA of the CDR3 is TGCGCCAGCAGAGGTAGTCTAGCGGGGGCCCCGAACACCGGGGAGCTGTTTTTT.

This clone was seen a handful of times. J is TRBJ1-6 and V is TRBV18; TRBD1 might be the D (6 bases). The CDR3 totals 14 residues. Germline-derived CDR1 and CDR2 are KGHSH and LQKENI. Trimming pared 3 bases from V and 8 bases from J, leaving 11 bases between. The CDR3 protein is CASSPRAGDSPLHF. The CDR3 bases are TGTGCCAGCTCACCGAGGGCAGGGGATTCACCCCTCCACTTT. Looking up the rest from reference TRBV18 and TRBJ1-6 gives the full variable domain: NAGVMQNPRHLVRRRGQEARLRCSPMKGHSHVYWYRQLPEEGLKFMVYLQKENIIDESGMPKERFSAEFPKEGPSILRIQQVVRGDSAAYFCASSPRAGDSPLHFGNGTRLTVT.